These 14 T cell receptor beta chains came from one sample sequenced in a study of T cell responses to AZD1222 COVID-19 vaccine. Measured with immunoSEQ multiplex PCR; TCRdb has only the in-frame clones, and not every one. The sample yields 70,000 to 75,000 clones, less than 85% seen once. Sequenced here: peripheral blood, sampled 28 days after the second AZD1222 dose. The receptors come from an adult who received the AZD1222 COVID-19 vaccine.

This chain connects TRBV18 to TRBJ2-2; maybe TRBD1 (5 bases). Germline values: CDR1 KGHSH, CDR2 LQKENI. CDR3 length equals 18 residues. The V and J ends lost 3 bases and 1 base respectively, with 18 bases between them. CDR3 sequence: CASSPGRSRQQNTGELFF. CDR3 coding DNA: TGTGCCAGCTCACCGGGTCGGTCGAGACAGCAGAACACCGGGGAGCTGTTTTTT.

The chain has TRBV30 and TRBJ1-2; D call uncertain. This CDR3 is 13 amino acids long. The V and J ends lost 2 bases and 4 bases respectively, with 11 bases between them. Germline loops: CDR1 GTSNPN, CDR2 SVGIG (reference sequence). This CDR3 is CAWSPTRPYGYTF. As DNA, the CDR3 is TGTGCCTGGAGTCCTACCCGGCCCTATGGCTACACCTTC.

The V and J genes are TRBV19 and TRBJ1-5; D is uncertain. This CDR3 is built from 13 residues. Germline V gene sequence: CDR1 LNHDA, CDR2 SQIVND (reference sequence). With 3 bases removed from V and 9 bases from J, the gap between germline ends came to 12 bases. The CDR3 reads CASSMEVLGPQHF. The CDR3 nucleotides read TGTGCCAGTAGTATGGAGGTTCTGGGGCCCCAGCATTTT.

The chain employs TRBV19 and TRBJ2-6; TRBD2 agrees at 9 bases. V lost 4 bases, J lost 1 base, and 5 bases stayed unmatched. Germline V gives CDR1 LNHDA, CDR2 SQIVND (reference sequence). The CDR3 runs 17 residues. The CDR3 region is CASSRGSGGSGANVLTF. For the CDR3, the DNA is TGTGCCAGTAGTAGAGGTAGCGGGGGTTCTGGGGCCAACGTCCTGACTTTC.

The V gene is TRBV7-2, the J gene TRBJ2-5; D is ambiguous. V lost 0 bases and J 1 base, leaving 9 bases between the germline ends. The germline CDR1 and CDR2 sequences are SGHTA and FQGNSA. The CDR3 covers 15 residues. The CDR3 sequence: CASSLAYGTQETQYF. The CDR3 DNA reads as TGTGCCAGCAGCTTAGCTTATGGCACCCAAGAGACCCAGTACTTC.

This rearrangement joins TRBV4-2 to TRBJ2-2; D is uncertain. The V end was cut by 4 bases, the J end by 6 bases, with 6 bases between. Germline CDR1 LGHNA, CDR2 YNFKEQ. This CDR3 region has 12 residues. The CDR3 DNA sequence: TGTGCCAGCAGCCTAGACGCCGGGGAGCTGTTTTTT. This translates into CASSLDAGELFF.

This clone was counted once. The V gene is TRBV11-2, the J gene TRBJ2-7; D is ambiguous. This CDR3 comprises 12 residues. Trimming stripped 6 bases from V and 3 bases from J, with 9 bases between. The V gene's germline CDR1 is SGHAT and CDR2 FQNNGV. The CDR3, as DNA: TGTGCCAGCAGGACCGAGTACTACGAGCAGTACTTC. Translated, it gives CASRTEYYEQYF.

This clone was recorded once. An end of the junction does not agree with germline; a read error may underlie this. V is TRBV7-2 and J is TRBJ1-5; D gene unclear. Germline V lookup: CDR1 SGHTA, CDR2 FQGNSA. This CDR3 region has 15 residues. The CDR3 loop is CASSLDEGSYQPQHF. CDR3 in DNA: TGTGCCAGCAGCTTAGATGAGGGTAGCTATCAGCCCCAGCATTTT.

The chain recombines TRBV29-1 with TRBJ2-1, with 9 bases aligning to TRBD2. Trimming cost V 3 bases and J 0 bases; bases outside gene matches: 12. This CDR3 is 18 amino acids long. CDR1 and CDR2 (germline): SQVTM, ANQGSEA. The CDR3 DNA reads as TGCAGCGTTGATGGGGTAGCGGGAGTCAAGGGCTCCTACAATGAGCAGTTCTTC. Translating it yields CSVDGVAGVKGSYNEQFF.

The sample holds many counts of this clone. This chain joins TRBV19 and TRBJ1-5, with D perhaps TRBD1 (6 bases). CDR3 size: 17 residues. V lost 2 bases and J 2 bases, leaving 16 bases between the germline ends. Germline CDR1 LNHDA, CDR2 SQIVND (reference sequence). CDR3 nucleotide sequence: TGTGCCAGTAGTATACACCACAGGGAAGGGGGCAATCAGCCCCAGCATTTT. Its translation is CASSIHHREGGNQPQHF. The whole variable domain, filled in from reference TRBV19 and TRBJ1-5, reads DGGITQSPKYLFRKEGQNVTLSCEQNLNHDAMYWYRQDPGQGLRLIYYSQIVNDFQKGDIAEGYSVSREKKESFPLTVTSAQKNPTAFYLCASSIHHREGGNQPQHFGDGTRLSIL.

The J gene is TRBJ1-2, the V gene TRBV3-1 (or the pseudogene TRBV3-2); D is unresolved. The germline V gene has CDR1 LGHDT and CDR2 YNNKEL (reference sequence). V was cut by 3 bases and J by 8 bases, with 13 bases left in between. The CDR3 consists of 13 residues. CDR3 nucleotide sequence: TGTGCCAGCAGCCATGTACTCACCCAAGGCTACACCTTC. Amino acid sequence: CASSHVLTQGYTF.

This clone was detected once. V gene TRBV19 combines with J gene TRBJ2-3; D gene unclear. This CDR3 has 14 amino acids. Trimming removed 3 bases from V and 4 bases from J, with 11 bases in between. Germline-derived CDR1 and CDR2 are LNHDA and SQIVND (reference sequence). The CDR3 is CASSIFTAADTQYF. The CDR3 DNA reads TGTGCCAGTAGTATCTTTACCGCCGCAGATACGCAGTATTTT.

This chain links TRBV3-1 (or the pseudogene TRBV3-2) with TRBJ1-1; the D gene is possibly TRBD1 (5 bases). This CDR3 has 14 amino acids. Germline assignment: CDR1 LGHDT and CDR2 YNNKEL (reference sequence). The germline V and J ends were trimmed by 4 bases and 3 bases, with 12 bases remaining between them. This CDR3 reads CASSPWSRDTEAFF. The CDR3, as DNA: TGTGCCAGCAGCCCATGGAGCAGGGACACTGAAGCTTTCTTT.

This chain links TRBV6-6 with TRBJ1-1; tentative D call: TRBD1 (5 bases). V lost 5 bases and J 1 base, leaving 11 bases between the germline ends. The CDR3 has 14 residues. Germline V gene data show CDR1 as MNHNY and CDR2 as SVGAGI (reference sequence). CDR3 region: CASSGSGQNTEAFF. The CDR3 DNA sequence: TGTGCCAGCAGTGGTTCAGGACAGAACACTGAAGCTTTCTTT.